Following are 14 T cell receptor beta chains from one sample sequenced in a study of T cell changes during pregnancy in multiple sclerosis. Repertoires were generated with immunoSEQ multiplex PCR, while TCRdb's copy carries only in-frame clones and drops some. Of roughly 26,000 clones listed, roughly nine tenths are singletons. Sequences were derived from CD8+ T cells from peripheral blood mononuclear cells, sampled in the second trimester of pregnancy. The receptors originated from a female donor with multiple sclerosis, enrolled in a pregnancy study.

The V gene is TRBV19, the J gene TRBJ2-7; possible D gene TRBD2, 6 bases. There are 14 residues in the CDR3. V lost 3 bases and J lost 1, with 10 bases in between. CDR1 is LNHDA and CDR2 is SQIVND in the germline V gene (reference sequence). CDR3 sequence reads: CASSISGESYEQYF. For the CDR3, the DNA is TGTGCCAGTAGTATCTCGGGAGAATCCTACGAGCAGTACTTC.

This chain uses TRBV7-9 with TRBJ2-7, with D maybe TRBD1 (5 bases). Germline CDR1 SEHNR, CDR2 FQNEAQ (reference sequence). This CDR3 spans 11 amino acids. The ends were cut back, 3 bases at V and 6 bases at J, with 6 bases in the middle. The CDR3 loop is CASSLGPEQYF. CDR3 nucleotide sequence: TGTGCCAGCAGCTTGGGGCCCGAGCAGTACTTC.

The rearrangement uses TRBV7-9 and TRBJ2-3, with 11 bases fitting TRBD2. The ends lost 4 bases at V and 5 bases at J; junction bases unmatched: 8. There are 16 residues in the CDR3. Germline lookup yields CDR1 SEHNR and CDR2 FQNEAQ (reference sequence). CDR3 in DNA: TGTGCCAGCAGCTCCACTAGCGGGAGCGACCTAGATACGCAGTATTTT. It codes for CASSSTSGSDLDTQYF.

CDR3 bases: TGTGCCAGCAGCCTAAACCCTCGGACTAGCGGGAGGGCAGGTTACGAGCAGTACTTC. This codes for CASSLNPRTSGRAGYEQYF. The V gene is TRBV5-4, the J gene TRBJ2-7; 15 positions agree with TRBD2. The CDR3 covers 19 residues. Germline V gene lookup returns CDR1 SGHNT and CDR2 YYREEE (reference sequence). The V gene end was trimmed by 4 bases and the J gene end by 4 bases; junction bases not matched to a gene: 15.

The V gene is TRBV28, the J gene TRBJ1-5, with D perhaps TRBD1 (6 bases). Trimming took off 6 bases at V and 7 bases at J, with 13 bases between the two ends. Germline CDR1 and CDR2: MDHEN and SYDVKM. This CDR3 region has 13 residues. CDR3 sequence (DNA): TGTGCCAGCAGCTTGGGTACAGGGCAGCCCCAGCATTTT. Translation: CASSLGTGQPQHF.

This clone is a singleton in its sample. The V call is TRBV2, the J call TRBJ2-7, with 11 bases matching TRBD2. The length of the CDR3 is 13 residues. V was pared by 10 bases and J by 5 bases, with 7 bases of the junction left unmatched. CDR1 and CDR2 (germline): SNHLY, FYNNEI. The CDR3 nucleotides are TGTGCCACCGCTAGCGGGAGGCTGAACGAGCAGTACTTC. Residues: CATASGRLNEQYF.

The chain links TRBV7-9 to TRBJ2-3, with 8 bases identical to TRBD2. The CDR3 totals 13 residues. The germline V gene encodes CDR1 SEHNR and CDR2 FQNEAQ (reference sequence). The J segment lost 5 bases and the V segment lost 6 bases, leaving 4 bases of the junction unmatched. This CDR3 reads CASRPSGRDTQYF. DNA for the CDR3: TGTGCCAGCAGACCCAGCGGGAGAGATACGCAGTATTTT.

The chain is built from TRBV7-2 and TRBJ2-7, with 9 nucleotides matching TRBD2. Germline-derived CDR1 and CDR2 are SGHTA and FQGNSA. This CDR3 is 19 amino acids long. The ends lost 5 bases at V and 2 bases at J; junction bases unmatched: 19. CDR3 region: CASSPLWEVAGAAAYEQYF. The CDR3 DNA reads as TGTGCCAGCAGCCCGCTATGGGAAGTAGCGGGAGCGGCGGCCTACGAGCAGTACTTC.

CDR3 amino acids: CASSFTGTGGNYGYTF. The CDR3 DNA reads as TGTGCCAGCAGTTTCACCGGGACAGGTGGTAACTATGGCTACACCTTC. V gene TRBV28 combines with J gene TRBJ1-2, with 8 bases identical to TRBD1. Trimming took 3 bases from V and 1 from J; bases not matched to a gene: 7. CDR1 MDHEN and CDR2 SYDVKM come from the germline V gene. The CDR3 covers 16 residues.

The chain's CDR3 is CASSIRDEQYF. For the CDR3, the DNA is TGTGCCAGTAGTATACGGGACGAGCAGTACTTC. The chain recombines TRBV19 with TRBJ2-7; D not resolved. The V end lost 2 bases, the J end lost 5 bases, and 4 bases lay between the germline ends. The CDR3 is 11 amino acids. Germline V gives CDR1 LNHDA, CDR2 SQIVND (reference sequence). The full variable domain, its missing parts supplied by reference TRBV19 and TRBJ2-7, is DGGITQSPKYLFRKEGQNVTLSCEQNLNHDAMYWYRQDPGQGLRLIYYSQIVNDFQKGDIAEGYSVSREKKESFPLTVTSAQKNPTAFYLCASSIRDEQYFGPGTRLTVT.

The chain carries TRBV28 and TRBJ2-3; D possibly corresponds to TRBD2 (7 bases). V gave up 3 bases and J gave up 5 bases, with 15 bases separating them. Germline V gives CDR1 MDHEN, CDR2 SYDVKM. The length of the CDR3 is 15 residues. CDR3 DNA sequence: TGTGCCAGCAGTTTTGGTCGGGGGGCCGGAGATACGCAGTATTTT. Amino acids: CASSFGRGAGDTQYF.

The chain employs TRBV7-9 and TRBJ2-7; 7 bases are shared with TRBD1. Germline CDR1 and CDR2: SEHNR and FQNEAQ (reference sequence). V shed 6 bases, J shed 5 bases, and the junction held 13 bases outside the gene matches. This CDR3 spans 15 amino acids. The CDR3 bases are TGTGCCAGCAGTCTAACTCGGGACAGCCGAGACGAGCAGTACTTC. Residues: CASSLTRDSRDEQYF.

The chain links TRBV29-1 to TRBJ2-1, with 7 bases that match TRBD2. This CDR3 is 12 amino acids long. Germline lookup yields CDR1 SQVTM and CDR2 ANQGSEA. V shed 6 bases and J 7 bases; nucleotides not matched to a gene: 6. CDR3 sequence: CSVGGSRNEQFF. The CDR3 nucleotides read TGCAGCGTGGGCGGGAGCCGGAATGAGCAGTTCTTC.

The genes are TRBV9 and TRBJ2-1, with 8 positions matching TRBD2. This CDR3 contains 15 residues. Unmatched junction bases numbered 9, after V lost 3 bases and J lost 7 bases. Per germline, CDR1 SGDLS and CDR2 YYNGEE. The CDR3 nucleotides are TGTGCCAGCAGCGATTTAGCGGGATTAAAGAATGAGCAGTTCTTC. The encoded protein is CASSDLAGLKNEQFF.